This is a list of T cell receptor beta chains from one sample in a study of blood T cell repertoires in COVID-19. Method: immunoSEQ multiplex PCR; TCRdb's copy keeps in-frame clones and lacks some. Here the sample spans 12,000 or so clones, over 70% being singletons. The sequencing sample was made of peripheral blood. The origin of the receptors is a man aged 60 to 75 with COVID-19, enrolled during active disease. Both conserved end residues are part of each CDR3. D genes are given only for firm matches. Expanded clones get a size class; other rows say once, few or many, or leave the size out.

>TRBJ2-5|TRBD2|TRBV11-1|.|16
CASTPRASGYQETQYF
TGTGCCAGCACCCCTAGGGCTAGCGGGTACCAAGAGACCCAGTACTTC
>TRBJ2-5|TRBD2|TRBV11-3|.|16
CASSLRGGVFQETQYF
TGTGCCAGCAGCTTAAGGGGAGGGGTCTTCCAAGAGACCCAGTACTTC
>TRBJ1-2|.|TRBV10-3|.|13
CAISPGTSYGYTF
TGTGCCATCAGCCCCGGGACAAGCTATGGCTACACCTTC
>TRBJ2-3|TRBD2|TRBV7-2|few|15
CASSYSGGNTDTQYF
TGTGCCAGCAGCTATAGCGGGGGAAACACAGATACGCAGTATTTT
>TRBJ2-5|.|TRBV6-6|.|16
CASRALPGPPKETQYF
TGTGCCAGCAGAGCTCTACCGGGTCCTCCAAAGGAGACCCAGTACTTC
>TRBJ2-7|.|TRBV30|.|14
CAWSVVPGTYEQYF
TGTGCCTGGAGTGTAGTTCCAGGCACCTACGAGCAGTACTTC
>TRBJ1-3|.|TRBV6-5|once|13
CASSYKQGNTIYF
TGTGCCAGCAGTTACAAACAGGGAAACACCATATATTTT
>TRBJ2-3|TRBD2|TRBV19|.|19
CASSRGLAGGEGGTDTQYF
TGTGCCAGTAGTAGGGGACTAGCGGGAGGGGAGGGGGGCACAGATACGCAGTATTTT
>TRBJ2-7|TRBD1|TRBV18|.|16
CASSTEGTGASYEQYF
TGTGCCAGCTCAACAGAGGGGACAGGAGCCTCCTACGAGCAGTACTTC
>TRBJ1-5|TRBD1|TRBV6-5|.|15
CASRYKQDQGEPQHF
TGTGCCAGCAGATATAAACAGGACCAGGGGGAGCCCCAGCATTTT
>TRBJ1-5|.|TRBV5-6|.|14
CASSSTKGRGPQHF
TGTGCCAGCAGCTCAACCAAGGGGAGGGGGCCCCAGCATTTT
>TRBJ1-4|.|TRBV6-5|few|14
CASSPGRSVEKLFF
TGTGCCAGCAGTCCCGGGAGGTCAGTTGAAAAACTGTTTTTT
>TRBJ1-4|.|TRBV5-1|.|16
CASRLMGGATNEKLFF
TGCGCCAGCAGGCTGATGGGGGGAGCAACTAATGAAAAACTGTTTTTT
>TRBJ2-5|.|TRBV5-3|.|15
CARSLGRLPRETQYF
TGTGCCAGAAGCTTGGGGCGCCTCCCCAGGGAGACCCAGTACTTC
>TRBJ1-5|.|TRBV2|few|12
CASQVSNQPQHF
TGTGCCAGCCAGGTTAGCAATCAGCCCCAGCATTTT
>TRBJ2-5|TRBD1|TRBV6-5|.|14
CASSWDRGEETQYF
TGTGCCAGCAGCTGGGACAGGGGGGAGGAGACCCAGTACTTC
>TRBJ2-1|.|TRBV6-6|.|12
CASTAENNEQFF
TGTGCCAGCACCGCGGAGAACAATGAGCAGTTCTTC
>TRBJ1-4|.|TRBV5-4|.|16
CASSLGSGPANEKLFF
TGTGCCAGCAGCTTGGGGTCAGGTCCAGCTAATGAAAAACTGTTTTTT
>TRBJ1-2|.|TRBV11-3|.|13
CASSLDSFYGYTF
TGTGCCAGCAGCTTGGACAGCTTCTATGGCTACACCTTC
>TRBJ1-4|TRBD1|TRBV28|few|16
CASSQGQTGFREKLFF
TGTGCCAGCAGTCAGGGGCAGACAGGGTTTCGTGAAAAACTGTTTTTT
>TRBJ2-7|.|TRBV7-9|.|12
CASSPGGYEQYF
TGTGCCAGCAGCCCAGGGGGGTACGAGCAGTACTTC
>TRBJ1-6|TRBD1|TRBV11-2|.|16
CASSTPQGTHNSPLHF
TGTGCCAGCAGCACCCCACAGGGGACCCATAATTCACCCCTCCACTTT
>TRBJ1-1|TRBD1|TRBV28|.|16
CASRVGDRSLNTEAFF
TGTGCCAGCAGGGTAGGGGACAGGTCATTGAACACTGAAGCTTTCTTT
>TRBJ1-1|TRBD1|TRBV6-5|few|14
CASKWTGGWTEAFF
TGTGCCAGCAAATGGACAGGGGGCTGGACTGAAGCTTTCTTT
>TRBJ2-5|TRBD1|TRBV28|.|18
CASSLTRGRTGLQETQYF
TGTGCCAGCAGCCTGACAAGGGGGAGGACAGGGCTCCAAGAGACCCAGTACTTC
>TRBJ1-5|.|TRBV30|.|13
CAWGALSNQPQHF
TGTGCCTGGGGGGCCCTTAGCAATCAGCCCCAGCATTTT
>TRBJ1-1|.|TRBV6-5|.|14
CASSNWGHNTEAFF
TGTGCCAGCAGTAACTGGGGACACAACACTGAAGCTTTCTTT
>TRBJ2-1|TRBD2|TRBV5-4|medium-sized|16
CASSLAAGGISDEQFF
TGTGCCAGCAGCTTGGCTGCGGGAGGGATCTCGGATGAGCAGTTCTTC
>TRBJ2-1|.|TRBV30|once|18
CAWSVRPSAVRSYNEQFF
TGTGCCTGGAGTGTACGTCCTTCCGCGGTGAGGTCCTACAATGAGCAGTTCTTC
>TRBJ2-1|.|TRBV20-1|few|13
CSASAGSYNEQFF
TGCAGTGCTAGTGCGGGATCTTACAATGAGCAGTTCTTC
>TRBJ1-3|.|TRBV14|.|12
CASSLNRVTIYF
TGTGCCAGCAGCCTCAATCGGGTCACCATATATTTT
>TRBJ2-2|TRBD1|TRBV6-5|.|14
CASKWTGVGGELFF
TGTGCCAGCAAGTGGACAGGGGTGGGCGGGGAGCTGTTTTTT
>TRBJ1-1|TRBD1|TRBV29-1|.|13
CSVEGQATTEAFF
TGCAGCGTAGAGGGACAGGCTACCACTGAAGCTTTCTTT
>TRBJ2-7|TRBD1|TRBV27|.|15
CASSPGTGGSYEQYF
TGTGCCAGCAGCCCCGGGACAGGGGGCTCCTACGAGCAGTACTTC
>TRBJ1-4|.|TRBV4-1|.|14
CASSQDPRGEKLFF
TGCGCCAGCAGCCAAGATCCCCGCGGTGAAAAACTGTTTTTT
>TRBJ2-1|.|TRBV4-3|once|18
CASSQDSRGNAAYNEQFF
TGCGCCAGCAGCCAAGATAGCCGAGGTAATGCCGCCTACAATGAGCAGTTCTTC
>TRBJ2-5|.|TRBV24-1|.|16
CATSDSNLAVRETQYF
TGTGCCACCAGTGATTCCAACTTAGCGGTGAGAGAGACCCAGTACTTC
>TRBJ2-3|TRBD2|TRBV6-4|.|15
CASSDGAGGTDTQYF
TGTGCCAGCAGTGACGGAGCGGGAGGCACAGATACGCAGTATTTT
>TRBJ2-7|.|TRBV18|once|13
CASSPVRGYEQYF
TGTGCCAGCTCACCAGTTAGGGGCTACGAGCAGTACTTC
>TRBJ2-1|TRBD1|TRBV6-2/TRBV6-3|.|18
CASSLPTKTGRSYNEQFF
TGTGCCAGCAGTTTACCAACCAAGACAGGGCGTTCCTACAATGAGCAGTTCTTC
>TRBJ1-6|.|TRBV18|few|15
CASSPPTGANSPLHF
TGTGCCAGCTCACCACCGACAGGAGCTAATTCACCCCTCCACTTT
>TRBJ2-7|.|TRBV24-1|.|14
CATSGWDNSYEQYF
TGTGCCACCAGTGGATGGGACAACTCCTACGAGCAGTACTTC
>TRBJ1-4|.|TRBV28|.|14
CASSWGATNEKLFF
TGTGCCAGCAGTTGGGGGGCAACTAATGAAAAACTGTTTTTT